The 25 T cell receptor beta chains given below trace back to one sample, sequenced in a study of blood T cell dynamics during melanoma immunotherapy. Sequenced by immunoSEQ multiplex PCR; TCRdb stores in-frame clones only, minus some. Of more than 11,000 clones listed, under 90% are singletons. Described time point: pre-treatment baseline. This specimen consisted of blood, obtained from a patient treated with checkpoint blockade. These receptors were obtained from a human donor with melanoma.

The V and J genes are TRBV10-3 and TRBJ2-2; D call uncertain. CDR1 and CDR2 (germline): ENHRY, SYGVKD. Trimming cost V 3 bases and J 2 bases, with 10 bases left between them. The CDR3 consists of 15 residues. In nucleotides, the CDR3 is TGTGCCATCAGTGATATCCTAGGAAACACCGGGGAGCTGTTTTTT. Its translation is CAISDILGNTGELFF.

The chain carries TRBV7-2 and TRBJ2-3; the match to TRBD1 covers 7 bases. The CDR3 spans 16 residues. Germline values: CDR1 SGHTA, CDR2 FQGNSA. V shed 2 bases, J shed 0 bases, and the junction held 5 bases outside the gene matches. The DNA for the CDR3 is TGTGCCAGCAGCTTACAGGCAGGGGGTAGCACAGATACGCAGTATTTT. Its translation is CASSLQAGGSTDTQYF.

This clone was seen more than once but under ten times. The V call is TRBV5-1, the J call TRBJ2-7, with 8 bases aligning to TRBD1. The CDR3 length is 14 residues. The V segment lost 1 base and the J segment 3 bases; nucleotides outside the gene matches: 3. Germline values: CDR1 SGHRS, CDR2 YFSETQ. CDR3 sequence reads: CASSLMDRVYEQYF. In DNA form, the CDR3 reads TGCGCCAGCAGCTTGATGGACAGGGTCTACGAGCAGTACTTC.

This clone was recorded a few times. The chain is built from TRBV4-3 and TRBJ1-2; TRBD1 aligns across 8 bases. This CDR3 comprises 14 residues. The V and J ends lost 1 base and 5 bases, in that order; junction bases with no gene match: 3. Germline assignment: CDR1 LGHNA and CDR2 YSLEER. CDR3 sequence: CASSQGRQGYGYTF. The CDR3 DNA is TGCGCCAGCAGCCAAGGAAGACAGGGGTATGGCTACACCTTC.

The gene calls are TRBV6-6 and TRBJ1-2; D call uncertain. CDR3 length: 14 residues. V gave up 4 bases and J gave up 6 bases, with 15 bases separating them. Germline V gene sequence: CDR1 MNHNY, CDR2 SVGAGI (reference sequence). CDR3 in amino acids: CASSSVDGVDGYTF. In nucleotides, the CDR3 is TGTGCCAGCAGTTCAGTGGACGGGGTAGATGGCTACACCTTC.

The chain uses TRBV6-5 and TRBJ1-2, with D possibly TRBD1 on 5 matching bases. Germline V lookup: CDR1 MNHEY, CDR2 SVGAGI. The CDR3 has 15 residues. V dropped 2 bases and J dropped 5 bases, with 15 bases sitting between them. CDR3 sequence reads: CASSYHEAGKYGYTF. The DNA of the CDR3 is TGTGCCAGCAGTTACCATGAGGCAGGGAAGTATGGCTACACCTTC.

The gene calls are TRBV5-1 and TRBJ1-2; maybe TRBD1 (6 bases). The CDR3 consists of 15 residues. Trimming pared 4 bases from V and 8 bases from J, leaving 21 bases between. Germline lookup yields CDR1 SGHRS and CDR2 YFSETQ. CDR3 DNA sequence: TGCGCCAGCAGCGCCCGGGGGCCGGGGGCGGGCGGCTACACCTTC. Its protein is CASSARGPGAGGYTF.

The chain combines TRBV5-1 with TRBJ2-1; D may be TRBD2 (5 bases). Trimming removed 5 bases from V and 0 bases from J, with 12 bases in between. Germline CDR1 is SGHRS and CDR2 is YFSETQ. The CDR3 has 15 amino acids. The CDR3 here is CASRSWTYSYNEQFF. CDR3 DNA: TGCGCCAGCAGAAGTTGGACTTACTCCTACAATGAGCAGTTCTTC.

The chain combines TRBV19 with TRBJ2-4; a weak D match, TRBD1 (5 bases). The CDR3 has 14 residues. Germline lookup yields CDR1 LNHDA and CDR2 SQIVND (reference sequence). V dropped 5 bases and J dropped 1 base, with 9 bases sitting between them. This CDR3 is CASSAPGAKNIQYF. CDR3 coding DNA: TGTGCCAGTAGTGCTCCAGGGGCCAAAAACATTCAGTACTTC.

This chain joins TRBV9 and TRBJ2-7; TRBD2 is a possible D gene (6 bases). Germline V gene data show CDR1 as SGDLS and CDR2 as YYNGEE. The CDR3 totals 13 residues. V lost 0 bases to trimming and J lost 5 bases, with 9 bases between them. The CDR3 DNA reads TGTGCCAGCAGCGTAGGGGGCGGGAACGAGCAGTACTTC. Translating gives CASSVGGGNEQYF.

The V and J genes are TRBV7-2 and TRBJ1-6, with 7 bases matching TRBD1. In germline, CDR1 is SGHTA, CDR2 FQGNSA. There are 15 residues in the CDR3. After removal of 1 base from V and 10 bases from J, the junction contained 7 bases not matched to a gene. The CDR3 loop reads CASSLEAGGGSPLHF. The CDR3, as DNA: TGTGCCAGCAGCTTAGAGGCAGGGGGGGGATCACCCCTCCACTTT.

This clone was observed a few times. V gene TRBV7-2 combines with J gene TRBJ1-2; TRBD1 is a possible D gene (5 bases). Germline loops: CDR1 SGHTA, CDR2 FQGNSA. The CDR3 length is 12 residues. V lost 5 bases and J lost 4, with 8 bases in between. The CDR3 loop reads CASSQDSYGYTF. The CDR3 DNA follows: TGTGCCAGCAGCCAAGACAGCTATGGCTACACCTTC.

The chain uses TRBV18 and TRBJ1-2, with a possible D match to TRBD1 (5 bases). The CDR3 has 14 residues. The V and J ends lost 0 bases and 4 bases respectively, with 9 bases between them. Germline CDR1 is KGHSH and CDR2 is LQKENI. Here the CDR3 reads CASSPPEGSYGYTF. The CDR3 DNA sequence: TGTGCCAGCTCACCACCGGAGGGGAGCTATGGCTACACCTTC.

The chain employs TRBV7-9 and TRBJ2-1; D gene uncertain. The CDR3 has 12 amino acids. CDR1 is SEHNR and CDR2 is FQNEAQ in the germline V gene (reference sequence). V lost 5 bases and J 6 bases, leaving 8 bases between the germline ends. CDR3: CASSPLGNEQFF. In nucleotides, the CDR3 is TGTGCCAGCAGCCCCCTTGGCAATGAGCAGTTCTTC.

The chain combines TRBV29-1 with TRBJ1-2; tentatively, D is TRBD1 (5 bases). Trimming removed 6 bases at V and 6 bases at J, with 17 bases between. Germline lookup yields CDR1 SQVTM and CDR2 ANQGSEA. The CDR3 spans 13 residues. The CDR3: CSVEQGSRDGYTF. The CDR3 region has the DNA TGCAGCGTAGAGCAGGGATCGAGGGATGGCTACACCTTC.

CDR3 in DNA: TGTGCCAGCAGCTCCTCTACAGTCGGGGGACGCTATAATTCACCCCTCCACTTT. Its protein product is CASSSSTVGGRYNSPLHF. V and J are TRBV7-9 and TRBJ1-6, with D possibly TRBD1 on 5 matching bases. Deletions cut 4 bases from V and 3 bases from J, with 19 bases between. The germline CDR1 and CDR2 sequences are SEHNR and FQNEAQ (reference sequence). This CDR3 is 18 amino acids long.

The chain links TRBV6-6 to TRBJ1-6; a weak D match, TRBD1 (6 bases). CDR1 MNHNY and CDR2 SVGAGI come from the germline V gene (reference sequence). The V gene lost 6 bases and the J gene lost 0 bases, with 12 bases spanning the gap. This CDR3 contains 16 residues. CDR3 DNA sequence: TGTGCCAGCAGAACAGGGTTGGACTCCTATAATTCACCCCTCCACTTT. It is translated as CASRTGLDSYNSPLHF.

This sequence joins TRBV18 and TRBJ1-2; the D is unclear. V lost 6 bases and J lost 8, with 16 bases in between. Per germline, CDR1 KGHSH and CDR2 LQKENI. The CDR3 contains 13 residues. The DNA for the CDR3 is TGTGCCAGCTCCCCAAACCGGGGTGGAGGCTACACCTTC. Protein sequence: CASSPNRGGGYTF.

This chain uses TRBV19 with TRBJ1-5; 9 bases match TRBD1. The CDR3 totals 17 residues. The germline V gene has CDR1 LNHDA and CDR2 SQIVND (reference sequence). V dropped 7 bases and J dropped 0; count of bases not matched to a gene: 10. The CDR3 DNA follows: TGTGCCAGTACACCGACAGGGGGGGACTATAGCAATCAGCCCCAGCATTTT. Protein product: CASTPTGGDYSNQPQHF.

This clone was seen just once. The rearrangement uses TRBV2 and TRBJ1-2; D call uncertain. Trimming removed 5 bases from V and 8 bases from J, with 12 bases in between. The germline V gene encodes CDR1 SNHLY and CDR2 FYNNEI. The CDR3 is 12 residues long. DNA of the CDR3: TGTGCCAGCAGTCCGGGAGAGAGGGGCTACACCTTC. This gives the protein CASSPGERGYTF.

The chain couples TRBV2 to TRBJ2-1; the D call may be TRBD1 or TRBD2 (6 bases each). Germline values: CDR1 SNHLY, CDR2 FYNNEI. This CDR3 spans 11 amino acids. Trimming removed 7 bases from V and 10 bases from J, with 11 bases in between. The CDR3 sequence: CASIKGGEQFF. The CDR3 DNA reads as TGTGCCAGCATTAAGGGGGGAGAGCAGTTCTTC.

The CDR3 region has the DNA TGTGCCACCAGCAGAGGGGGACAGGGAAACACTGAAGCTTTCTTT. Protein product: CATSRGGQGNTEAFF. The chain employs TRBV15 and TRBJ1-1; 9 bases are a match to TRBD1. Trimming took 1 base from V and 2 from J; bases not matched to a gene: 2. Germline loops: CDR1 LNHNV, CDR2 YYDKDF (reference sequence). The CDR3 is made up of 15 amino acids.

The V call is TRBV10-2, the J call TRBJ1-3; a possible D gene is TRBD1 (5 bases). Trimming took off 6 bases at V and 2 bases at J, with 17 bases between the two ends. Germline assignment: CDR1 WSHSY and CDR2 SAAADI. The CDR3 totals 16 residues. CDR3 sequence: CASSGGRGAAGNTIYF. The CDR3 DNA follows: TGCGCCAGCAGCGGGGGAAGAGGGGCCGCTGGAAACACCATATATTTT.

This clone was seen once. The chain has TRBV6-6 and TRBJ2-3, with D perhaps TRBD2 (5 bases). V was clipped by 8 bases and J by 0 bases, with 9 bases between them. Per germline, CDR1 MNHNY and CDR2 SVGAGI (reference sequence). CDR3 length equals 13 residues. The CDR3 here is CASDRESTDTQYF. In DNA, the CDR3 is TGTGCCAGCGACCGGGAAAGCACAGATACGCAGTATTTT.

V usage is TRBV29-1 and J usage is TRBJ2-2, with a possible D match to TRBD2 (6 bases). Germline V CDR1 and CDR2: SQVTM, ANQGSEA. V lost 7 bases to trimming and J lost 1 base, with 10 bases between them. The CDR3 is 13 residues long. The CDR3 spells CSGGVRNTGELFF. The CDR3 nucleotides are TGCAGCGGGGGGGTGAGGAACACCGGGGAGCTGTTTTTT.